The 21 T cell receptor beta chains presented below share a single source sample, sequenced in a study of blood T cell repertoires in COVID-19 (dated by TCRdb to the early 2020s). Libraries were built with the immunoSEQ multiplex PCR assay. TCRdb stores this immuneACCESS table with in-frame sequences only. Part of the clones is absent; in the studies checked, under half of the shortfall reflects unresolved V genes, and no reason is known for the rest. For this sample the table gives 350,000 to 450,000 clones, of which approximately 91% were detected only once. The biggest ten clones account for 0.8% to 0.9% of the sample. Sequencing input: PBMCs or T cells enriched from blood (not recorded which). Receptors were obtained from a woman in her 40s who had been exposed to COVID-19.

This chain joins TRBV5-1 and TRBJ1-5; no clear D. Trimming removed 0 bases from V and 0 bases from J, with 4 bases in between. The germline gives CDR1 SGHRS, CDR2 YFSETQ. The CDR3 has 14 amino acids. In DNA form, the CDR3 reads TGCGCCAGCAGCTTGGCAGGTAGCAATCAGCCCCAGCATTTT. It codes for CASSLAGSNQPQHF.

The chain joins TRBV18 to TRBJ1-4, with no clear D. V was cut by 2 bases and J by 3 bases, with 13 bases left in between. Germline V gene lookup returns CDR1 KGHSH and CDR2 LQKENI. The CDR3 covers 16 residues. Written as DNA, the CDR3 is TGTGCCAGCTCACCAGTCCCCGAGAGGGCTAATGAAAAACTGTTTTTT. Translation gives CASSPVPERANEKLFF.

The chain employs TRBV27 and TRBJ2-1, with 7 bases that match TRBD2. Germline loops: CDR1 MNHEY, CDR2 SMNVEV (reference sequence). The V gene end was trimmed by 5 bases and the J gene end by 4 bases; junction bases not matched to a gene: 11. This CDR3 comprises 16 residues. CDR3 coding DNA: TGTGCCAGCAGTCCCCAGCTGGGGGGGGGTTACAATGAGCAGTTCTTC. The encoded protein is CASSPQLGGGYNEQFF.

This clone came up once. The V and J genes are TRBV27 and TRBJ1-2; D call uncertain. The CDR3 is made up of 14 amino acids. Trimming pared 6 bases from V and 6 bases from J, leaving 17 bases between. Germline V gene lookup returns CDR1 MNHEY and CDR2 SMNVEV (reference sequence). The CDR3 here is CASRHSARGNGYTF. In DNA, the CDR3 is TGTGCCAGCAGGCATTCGGCCCGGGGAAATGGCTACACCTTC.

The gene calls are TRBV19 and TRBJ2-3; 8 bases agree with TRBD2. V dropped 1 base and J dropped 0; count of bases not matched to a gene: 6. The germline V gene encodes CDR1 LNHDA and CDR2 SQIVND (reference sequence). CDR3 length: 17 amino acids. CDR3 nucleotides: TGTGCCAGTAGTATAGCTCCCGCGGGGGGTAGCACAGATACGCAGTATTTT. Amino acid sequence: CASSIAPAGGSTDTQYF.

The chain uses TRBV12-3 or TRBV12-4 and TRBJ2-2; no clear D gene. The CDR3 runs 12 residues. Trimming stripped 2 bases from V and 6 bases from J, with 4 bases between. The CDR3 DNA sequence: TGTGCCAGCAGTTTATATTCCGGGGAGCTGTTTTTT. The encoded protein is CASSLYSGELFF.

In this sample, this clone turned up once. The rearrangement links TRBV12-3 or TRBV12-4 to TRBJ2-7; D is undetermined. The CDR3 totals 12 residues. Deletions cut 3 bases from V and 6 bases from J, with 9 bases between. CDR3 protein: CASSFHSLEQYF. Here the CDR3 DNA reads TGTGCCAGCAGTTTTCACTCCCTCGAGCAGTACTTC.

The genes are TRBV30 and TRBJ1-5; no clear D gene. Looked up from germline, CDR1 is GTSNPN and CDR2 is SVGIG (reference sequence). V dropped 0 bases and J dropped 7 bases, with 13 bases sitting between them. The CDR3 extends over 14 amino acids. CDR3 nucleotides: TGTGCCTGGAGTGTAAAGGGCACGGGACAGCCCCAGCATTTT. Amino acids: CAWSVKGTGQPQHF.

V usage is TRBV9 and J usage is TRBJ2-3, with TRBD2 identical over 7 bases. This CDR3 region has 14 residues. CDR1 is SGDLS and CDR2 is YYNGEE in the germline V gene. Trimming cost V 4 bases and J 4 bases; bases outside gene matches: 6. The CDR3 loop is CASSPRTRPDTQYF. DNA for the CDR3: TGTGCCAGCAGCCCGCGGACTAGACCAGATACGCAGTATTTT.

This clone was observed once. This chain connects TRBV7-8 to TRBJ1-2, with D hard to call. The CDR3 loop spans 15 amino acids. The V gene lost 5 bases and the J gene lost 4 bases, with 17 bases spanning the gap. Germline CDR1 and CDR2: SGHVS and FQNEAQ. CDR3 sequence: CASSIPGGSLYGYTF. DNA for the CDR3: TGTGCCAGCAGCATCCCGGGAGGGAGCCTCTATGGCTACACCTTC.

This clone has only one observation. The CDR3, as DNA: TGTGCCAGCGGACAGGCGTATAAGGCCGGCTACACCTTC. Amino acids: CASGQAYKAGYTF. This chain joins TRBV12-3 or TRBV12-4 and TRBJ1-2; 7 bases map to TRBD1. J lost 8 bases, V lost 8 bases, and 11 bases had no gene match. This CDR3 has 13 residues.

V and J are TRBV11-2 and TRBJ2-2; weak D call: TRBD2 (5 bases). Germline CDR1 is SGHAT and CDR2 is FQNNGV. The CDR3 extends over 15 amino acids. V gave up 2 bases and J gave up 1 base, with 8 bases separating them. The CDR3 sequence is CASSLSGLNTGELFF. The CDR3 bases are TGTGCCAGCAGCTTATCGGGGTTGAACACCGGGGAGCTGTTTTTT.

The rearrangement uses TRBV7-8 and TRBJ1-6; D remains unclear. V was shortened by 1 base and J by 7 bases, with 5 bases between the two germline ends. This CDR3 spans 13 amino acids. From germline, CDR1 is SGHVS and CDR2 FQNEAQ. The CDR3 loop reads CASSLGPNSPLHF. The CDR3 nucleotides read TGTGCCAGCAGCTTAGGTCCGAATTCACCCCTCCACTTT.

The chain joins TRBV11-2 to TRBJ2-7, with 7 bases fitting TRBD1. The germline V gene has CDR1 SGHAT and CDR2 FQNNGV. V gave up 3 bases and J gave up 2 bases; unmatched junction bases: 4. This CDR3 is 14 amino acids long. CDR3: CASSFDRGPYEQYF. DNA for the CDR3: TGTGCCAGCAGCTTCGATAGGGGGCCCTACGAGCAGTACTTC.

The chain carries TRBV19 and TRBJ1-1; TRBD1 might be the D (6 bases). Germline V gives CDR1 LNHDA, CDR2 SQIVND (reference sequence). The V end was cut by 5 bases, the J end by 4 bases, with 11 bases between. The CDR3 is 13 amino acids. The CDR3 DNA sequence: TGTGCCAGTAGTCGACCAGGGGTCACTGAAGCTTTCTTT. This sequence encodes CASSRPGVTEAFF.

This chain connects TRBV25-1 to TRBJ2-3; 12 bases match TRBD2. The V gene end was trimmed by 4 bases and the J gene end by 4 bases; junction bases not matched to a gene: 12. There are 18 residues in the CDR3. Germline assignment: CDR1 MGHDK and CDR2 SYGVNS. The CDR3 DNA reads as TGTGCCAGCAGTGCCTTTACCCTAGCGGGAGGGCCCGCAGATACGCAGTATTTT. Translating it yields CASSAFTLAGGPADTQYF.

The gene calls are TRBV11-1 and TRBJ2-1; D is undetermined. The CDR3 runs to 13 residues. Germline V CDR1 and CDR2: SGHAT, FQDESV (reference sequence). V was trimmed by 7 bases and J by 7 bases, leaving 14 bases between them. The CDR3 here is CASTSRTANEQFF. CDR3 sequence (DNA): TGTGCCAGCACCTCTAGAACGGCGAATGAGCAGTTCTTC.

The chain joins TRBV3-1 (or the pseudogene TRBV3-2) to TRBJ1-6; D possibly corresponds to TRBD1 (5 bases). Germline V gives CDR1 LGHDT, CDR2 YNNKEL (reference sequence). Trimming left V 2 bases short and J 17 bases short, with 10 bases between. The CDR3 is 11 residues long. CDR3 DNA sequence: TGTGCCAGCAGCCAATCCTGGACATTCCACTTT. Translating it yields CASSQSWTFHF.

The chain employs TRBV6-5 and TRBJ2-2; weak D call: TRBD2 (6 bases). The V gene's germline CDR1 is MNHEY and CDR2 SVGAGI. CDR3 length: 15 residues. The ends were cut back, 5 bases at V and 6 bases at J, with 16 bases in the middle. The CDR3 DNA reads TGTGCCAGCAGTAAACTAGCCGGCGGGGCCGGGGAGCTGTTTTTT. It codes for CASSKLAGGAGELFF.

The chain couples TRBV7-6 to TRBJ2-1; 10 bases align to TRBD2. The CDR3 totals 16 residues. Germline V gene sequence: CDR1 SGHVS, CDR2 FNYEAQ. Losses at the gene ends were 0 bases for V and 9 bases for J; bases not matched to a gene: 8. The CDR3 loop reads CASSLAAALAGSEQFF. The CDR3 DNA follows: TGTGCCAGCAGCTTAGCCGCGGCACTAGCGGGGTCTGAGCAGTTCTTC.

The V call is TRBV6-9, the J call TRBJ2-2; possibly TRBD2 for D (6 bases). The V end was cut by 10 bases, the J end by 3 bases, with 15 bases between. The CDR3 is 14 residues long. Germline lookup yields CDR1 MNHGY and CDR2 SVAAGI. The CDR3 DNA reads as TGTGCCACCAGGGACTCTCGGGACACCGGGGAGCTGTTTTTT. This translates into CATRDSRDTGELFF.